The entry that follows covers one T cell receptor (beta chain) sequence. This sample is drawn from a study of blood T cell repertoires in COVID-19. Study-level background: Donors in the United States, Italy and Spain gave samples during acute or convalescent COVID-19. The cDNA or gDNA used as material had been derived from T cells, B-cell-depleted T cells, or PBMCs.

Per the study methods: It was from reference gene primer amplification that nucleated cell counts were estimated. Here immunoSEQ multiplex PCR was the method, and the copy in TCRdb shows in-frame clones only, minus some. The V and J calls and the clone size are those of that table, but D and trimming were determined from the DNA. The table records a few hundred thousand clones, more than 70% of them present only once. Trimming took 3 bases from V and 11 from J, leaving 23 bases between them. Germline V gives CDR1 SGHAT, CDR2 FQNNGV. The CDR3 runs 15 residues. This clonotype was sampled from a man aged 50-60 years with active or convalescent COVID-19. Sequenced material: peripheral blood. The J gene is TRBJ2-7, the V gene TRBV11-2; possible D gene TRBD2, 5 bases. Written as DNA, the CDR3 is TGTGCCAGCAGCTTTAGTCGAGACAAACGACGAGGGAAGTACTTC. It specifies CASSFSRDKRRGKYF.